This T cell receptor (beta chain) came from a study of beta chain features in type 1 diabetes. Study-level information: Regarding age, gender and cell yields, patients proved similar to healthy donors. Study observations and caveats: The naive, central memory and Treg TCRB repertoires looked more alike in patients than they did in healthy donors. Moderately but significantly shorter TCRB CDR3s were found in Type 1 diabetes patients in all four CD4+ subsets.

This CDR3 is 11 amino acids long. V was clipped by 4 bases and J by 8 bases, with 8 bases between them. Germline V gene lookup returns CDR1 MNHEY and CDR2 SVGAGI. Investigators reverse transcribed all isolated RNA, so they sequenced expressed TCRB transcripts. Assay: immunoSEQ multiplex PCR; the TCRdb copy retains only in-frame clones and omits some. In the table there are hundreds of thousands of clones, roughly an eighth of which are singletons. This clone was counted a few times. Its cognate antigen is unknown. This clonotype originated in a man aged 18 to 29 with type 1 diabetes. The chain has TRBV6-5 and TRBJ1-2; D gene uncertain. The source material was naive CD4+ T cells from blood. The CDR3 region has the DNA TGTGCCAGCAGTTCCATTCTCGGCTACACCTTC. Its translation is CASSSILGYTF.